A selection of T cell receptor beta chains follows, all from one sample in a study of tumor-infiltrating lymphocytes in primary liver carcinoma. MiXCR was run by TCRdb on the multiplex PCR reads, yielding one entry per CDR3 protein. The sample lists roughly 100,000 distinct CDR3 sequences, around 83% occurring once. Sequences were obtained from liver tumor tissue from sampling region 3. These receptors originate from a man in his forties or fifties with primary liver carcinoma and hepatitis B virus infection. The CDR3 runs from the conserved cysteine through the conserved F or W. Each record gives: J gene, clone size, D gene, V gene, CDR3 DNA, CDR3 protein. A D gene is named only where the DNA matches it firmly. The size entry is marked missing in some rows and otherwise reads once, few, many or a size class.

TRBJ2-2 - - TRBV4-1 TGCGCCAGCAGCGGGTGGGAAAATGCCGGGGAGCTGTTTTTT CASSGWENAGELFF
TRBJ2-3 once TRBD1 TRBV6-5 TGTGCCTGCGAAAGGACAGGGGTCACAGATACGCAGTATTTT CACERTGVTDTQYF
TRBJ2-7 - - TRBV12-3/TRBV12-4 TGTGCTAGCAGTCGAATGGGGGGCGCCTACGAGCAGTACTTC CASSRMGGAYEQYF
TRBJ2-3 - TRBD2 TRBV4-3 TGCACCAGCAGTCAAGATCTTCCCTCCGGGACTAGTGGGAGAGCAGATACGCAGTATTTT CTSSQDLPSGTSGRADTQYF
TRBJ2-1 once TRBD2 TRBV28 TGTGACAGCATCCCCCCGGAGCGGGGGGACTACGATGAGCAGTTCTTC CDSIPPERGDYDEQFF
TRBJ2-4 few - TRBV11-2 TGTGCCAATACCACTTCGGCAGTAGCCAAAAACATTCAGTACTTC CANTTSAVAKNIQYF
TRBJ2-1 few - TRBV29-1 TGCAGCATTGGGCTAGCGCGAGGGTTCTACAATGAGCAGTTCTTC CSIGLARGFYNEQFF
TRBJ2-7 - - TRBV5-6 TGTGCCAGCAGCTTGGAGGGCAGTAATATTGCCGTGCAATACTTC CASSLEGSNIAVQYF
TRBJ1-1 - - TRBV5-6 TGTGCCAGCAGTCCCGTGGGACCAAACACTGAATCTTTCTTT CASSPVGPNTESFF
TRBJ1-1 - - TRBV30 TGCGCCTGGAGTGTAGCGGGACTTGGGAACACTGAAGCTTTCTTT CAWSVAGLGNTEAFF
TRBJ2-1 once - TRBV6-1 TGTGCCAGCGAATCCGGGACCACATCTAGCGATGAGCACTTCTTC CASESGTTSSDEHFF
TRBJ2-1 - TRBD1 TRBV20-1 TGCAGTGCCGCTGGAGGGACAGGGACCTACAATGAGCAGTTCTTC CSAAGGTGTYNEQFF
TRBJ2-3 - - TRBV7-9 TGTGCCAGCAGCTCAAGGCGGCAGGGATTAGATAGGCAGTATTTT CASSSRRQGLDRQYF
TRBJ2-5 - TRBD2 TRBV6-1 TGTGCCAGCAGTCCCCGGACTAGCGGGACTTTAGGGACCCAGTACTTC CASSPRTSGTLGTQYF
TRBJ2-7 - TRBD1 TRBV4-1 TGCGCCAGCAGCCCCAGGGACAGGGGGACCTACGAGCATTACTTC CASSPRDRGTYEHYF
TRBJ2-7 - TRBD1 TRBV12-3/TRBV12-4 TGTACCAGCAACCGGACAGGGGGCTCCTACGAGCAGTACTTC CTSNRTGGSYEQYF
TRBJ1-2 - - TRBV28 TGTGCCAGCAGAGAGGGGACCTCTAACTATGGCTACATCTTC CASREGTSNYGYIF
TRBJ1-2 - - TRBV12-3/TRBV12-4 TGTGCCAGCAGTTTATGGTACAGGTCAAGGGATGGCTACACCTTC CASSLWYRSRDGYTF
TRBJ1-5 - - TRBV10-3 TGTGCCATTAGTGAAGGTCAGGGCAGAGGGTGGCCCCAGCATTTT CAISEGQGRGWPQHF
TRBJ2-1 - - TRBV4-2 TGTGACTGCAGCCAAGAGGTAGCGAGGGCCTCCTACAATGAGCAGTTCTTC CDCSQEVARASYNEQFF
TRBJ1-2 - - TRBV7-9 TGTGTCAGCAGCCCCAGCTATGGCTACACCTTC CVSSPSYGYTF
TRBJ2-2 - - TRBV19 TGTGCCAGTAGTATGCTCCAGGTGTTCGAGAAGGGGGAGCTGTTTTTT CASSMLQVFEKGELFF
TRBJ2-2 few TRBD2 TRBV6-5 TGTGCCAGCAGTAACGGGGGGACGGAGTTTAGGGAGCTGTTTTTC CASSNGGTEFRELFF
TRBJ1-1 - - TRBV29-1 TGTAGCGTTGCAGGAAAGACTGAAGCTTTCTTT CSVAGKTEAFF
TRBJ2-3 - TRBD2 TRBV18 TGTGCCAGCTCGCCGGTAGCGGGAGCGAGGTCAAATACGCAGTATTTT CASSPVAGARSNTQYF
TRBJ2-5 many TRBD2 TRBV7-9 TGTGCCAGCAGCTTCGCTAGCGGCACGGAGACCCAGTACTTC CASSFASGTETQYF
TRBJ2-2 - - TRBV6-2/TRBV6-3 TGTGTCAGCAGTTACTCGATAGGGACAACCACGGGGGAGCTGTTTTTT CVSSYSIGTTTGELFF